Following are 14 T cell receptor beta chains from one sample sequenced in a study of beta chain features in type 1 diabetes. Expressed TCRB transcripts were sequenced, since all the RNA that had been isolated was reverse transcribed. Using immunoSEQ multiplex PCR, the repertoire was profiled, and TCRdb retains in-frame clones only, with some absent. This sample has more than 150,000 clones, with roughly 9% found just once. No antigen is known for these receptors. Regarding the study as a whole: Moderate yet significant TCRB CDR3 shortening was seen in Type 1 diabetes patients in all four CD4+ subsets.

Sequences were obtained from central memory CD4+ T cells from blood. These receptors all come from a woman aged 25-40 years with type 1 diabetes.

J is TRBJ1-1 and V is TRBV2, with D unresolved. Germline V lookup: CDR1 SNHLY, CDR2 FYNNEI. The ends were cut back, 5 bases at V and 3 bases at J, with 7 bases in the middle. The CDR3 extends over 12 amino acids. In nucleotides, the CDR3 is TGTGCCAGCAGTCCTGACTACACTGAAGCTTTCTTT. Translating gives CASSPDYTEAFF.

The gene calls are TRBV5-1 and TRBJ2-7; 11 bases line up with TRBD2. Trimming cost V 2 bases and J 5 bases; bases outside gene matches: 15. Looked up from germline, CDR1 is SGHRS and CDR2 is YFSETQ. The CDR3 has 18 amino acids. The CDR3 DNA sequence: TGCGCCAGCAGCTTTCTTCTAGCGGGAGGCGGGTCGGTGGACGAGCAGTACTTC. This encodes CASSFLLAGGGSVDEQYF. The entire variable domain, with the rest obtained from reference TRBV5-1 and TRBJ2-7, is as follows: KAGVTQTPRYLIKTRGQQVTLSCSPISGHRSVSWYQQTPGQGLQFLFEYFSETQRNKGNFPGRFSGRQFSNSRSEMNVSTLELGDSALYLCASSFLLAGGGSVDEQYFGPGTRLTVT.

This clone has a handful of counts. The chain uses TRBV7-2 and TRBJ2-7; the D is unclear. This CDR3 is built from 12 residues. The ends were cut back, 0 bases at V and 6 bases at J, with 6 bases in the middle. Germline V gene sequence: CDR1 SGHTA, CDR2 FQGNSA. This CDR3 reads CASSLARLEQYF. DNA of the CDR3: TGTGCCAGCAGCTTAGCGCGTCTCGAGCAGTACTTC.

Only a few counts were recorded for this clone. The gene calls are TRBV18 and TRBJ2-1; 10 positions agree with TRBD1. This CDR3 comprises 18 residues. Per germline, CDR1 KGHSH and CDR2 LQKENI. Trimming at V came to 1 base and at J to 7 bases, leaving 13 bases not matched to a gene. The CDR3 sequence: CASSPRVIAWGQGNEQFF. The CDR3 bases are TGTGCCAGCTCACCACGCGTGATTGCCTGGGGACAGGGGAATGAGCAGTTCTTC. The whole variable domain, remainder taken from reference TRBV18 and TRBJ2-1, is NAGVMQNPRHLVRRRGQEARLRCSPMKGHSHVYWYRQLPEEGLKFMVYLQKENIIDESGMPKERFSAEFPKEGPSILRIQQVVRGDSAAYFCASSPRVIAWGQGNEQFFGPGTRLTVL.

This clone turned up a few times. The chain employs TRBV9 and TRBJ2-7; the D is unclear. V lost 4 bases to trimming and J lost 2 bases, with 7 bases between them. The CDR3 covers 12 residues. Germline V gene data show CDR1 as SGDLS and CDR2 as YYNGEE. CDR3 nucleotide sequence: TGTGCCAGCAGCCGTCCCCCCTACGAGCAGTACTTC. Translating it yields CASSRPPYEQYF.

This sequence joins TRBV7-9 and TRBJ2-7; TRBD1 might be the D (6 bases). Germline V CDR1 and CDR2: SEHNR, FQNEAQ (reference sequence). V dropped 1 base and J dropped 6 bases, with 10 bases sitting between them. The CDR3 runs 13 residues. The CDR3 is CASSLGQAPEQYF. The CDR3, as DNA: TGTGCCAGCAGCTTAGGACAGGCCCCCGAGCAGTACTTC.

The V and J genes are TRBV6-1 and TRBJ2-1; 12 positions match TRBD2. This CDR3 is built from 15 residues. The V gene end was trimmed by 5 bases and the J gene end by 8 bases; junction bases not matched to a gene: 7. CDR1 MNHNS and CDR2 SASEGT come from the germline V gene. The CDR3 here is CASSRLAGDVYEQFF. CDR3 DNA sequence: TGTGCCAGCAGTCGACTAGCGGGAGATGTGTATGAGCAGTTCTTC.

The CDR3 reads CSDQTAPSSYNEQFF. Here the CDR3 DNA reads TGCAGCGATCAGACAGCCCCGAGCTCCTACAATGAGCAGTTCTTC. V usage is TRBV29-1 and J usage is TRBJ2-1; possible D gene TRBD1, 5 bases. The CDR3 extends over 15 amino acids. The germline V gene has CDR1 SQVTM and CDR2 ANQGSEA. Trimming cost V 7 bases and J 0 bases, with 16 bases left between them.

The chain joins TRBV7-2 to TRBJ2-3; TRBD2 is a possible D gene (6 bases). The V end lost 5 bases, the J end lost 2 bases, and 11 bases lay between the germline ends. The CDR3 runs 14 residues. Germline V gene lookup returns CDR1 SGHTA and CDR2 FQGNSA. This chain's CDR3 is CASSRDFYTDTQYF. The CDR3 nucleotides read TGTGCCAGCAGCCGGGACTTCTACACAGATACGCAGTATTTT.

This clone was counted only a few times. The CDR3 sequence is CASTRPAGGQETQYF. CDR3 coding DNA: TGTGCCAGCACCCGCCCGGCGGGAGGCCAAGAGACCCAGTACTTC. The rearrangement links TRBV28 to TRBJ2-5; 8 bases align to TRBD2. This CDR3 comprises 15 residues. The junction had 8 bases not matched to a gene; V was cut back by 7 bases and J by 1 base. Germline-derived CDR1 and CDR2 are MDHEN and SYDVKM.

A single count supports this clone. This rearrangement joins TRBV6-6 to TRBJ2-7, with 7 nucleotides matching TRBD2. This CDR3 region has 13 residues. The ends lost 6 bases at V and 4 bases at J; junction bases unmatched: 6. Germline assignment: CDR1 MNHNY and CDR2 SVGAGI (reference sequence). The CDR3, as DNA: TGTGCCAGCAGACCGACGGGGGGTTACGAGCAGTACTTC. Encoded protein: CASRPTGGYEQYF.

The rearrangement joins TRBV7-9 to TRBJ1-2; D perhaps matches TRBD1 (6 bases). CDR1 SEHNR and CDR2 FQNEAQ come from the germline V gene (reference sequence). The CDR3 has 16 amino acids. V lost 5 bases and J 4 bases, leaving 20 bases between the germline ends. Here the CDR3 reads CASSDDRPYPFYGYTF. CDR3 in DNA: TGTGCCAGCAGCGATGACAGGCCGTACCCCTTCTATGGCTACACCTTC.

The genes are TRBV7-9 and TRBJ1-2, with no clear D. V was shortened by 3 bases and J by 4 bases, with 12 bases between the two germline ends. The CDR3 extends over 14 amino acids. Germline V gene data show CDR1 as SEHNR and CDR2 as FQNEAQ (reference sequence). This chain's CDR3 is CASSLPSVLYGYTF. The CDR3 nucleotides read TGTGCCAGCAGCTTGCCGTCAGTCCTCTATGGCTACACCTTC.

This clone was picked up a small number of times. CDR3 DNA: TGTGCCAGCAGGTTGGCGGGTGTAAACTACGAGCAGTACTTC. The encoded protein is CASRLAGVNYEQYF. The rearrangement uses TRBV7-8 and TRBJ2-7, with a possible D match to TRBD2 (5 bases). The V end was cut by 6 bases, the J end by 3 bases, with 15 bases between. The CDR3 sequence is 14 residues long. Germline V gives CDR1 SGHVS, CDR2 FQNEAQ.